Included here is one TCR beta chain sequence, with context. Its antigen is as yet unknown. This entry is derived from a study of T cells expressing NK-cell markers. Study in general: Most of the eight sequenced donors tested HCMV-seropositive; one tested seronegative.

TCRdb re-called the 5' RACE reads and catalogs CDR3 proteins one per entry, DNA excluded. Its table records about 380,000 distinct CDR3 sequences. General study results and limits: These same clonotypes (in a handful of donors) also led the CD3+CD56-NKG2C+ fraction.

CDR1 is MNHEY, CDR2 SMNVEV, per germline (reference sequence). The CDR3 is made up of 14 amino acids. Sequenced input: blood T cells: a sorted CD56 or NKG2C T cell subset, CD4+ or CD8+ T cells, or bulk PBMC T cells (not recorded which). The clonotype was recovered from a man aged 18-69 years in good health. The J gene is TRBJ1-1, the V gene TRBV27; TCRdb's assignment of TRBD1 cannot be checked, as there is no DNA. The CDR3 here is CASRAPGLNTEAFF.